This is a list of T cell receptor beta chains from one sample in a study of T cell responses to AZD1222 COVID-19 vaccine. TCRdb keeps only in-frame clones here, not all; method: immunoSEQ multiplex PCR. The sample contains 100,000 to 150,000 clones, about 85% of which appear only once. Sample: peripheral blood, taken on day 0 of AZD1222 vaccination. The source of these receptors is an adult in good health. Both conserved end residues are part of each CDR3. A D gene is named only where the DNA matches it firmly. A clone size is listed for some rows: how often the clone was seen (once, few, many), or a class if it is expanded.

size	D	V	J	DNA	CDR3
-	TRBD2	TRBV7-2	TRBJ2-7	TGTGCCAGCAGCTTAGTAGCGGGGGGGCAAAACGAGCAGTACTTC	CASSLVAGGQNEQYF
-	TRBD1	TRBV5-1	TRBJ2-2	TGCGCCAGCAGCAAGAGACTGACAGGGGGCAACACCGGGGAGCTGTTTTTT	CASSKRLTGGNTGELFF
-	TRBD2	TRBV24-1	TRBJ2-1	TGTGCCACCAGTGATTTCGCTTGGGGGGGTGAGCAGTTCTTC	CATSDFAWGGEQFF
-	-	TRBV4-3	TRBJ2-5	TGCGCCAGCAGCCAAGTAGCCTCAGGAGAGACCCAGTACTTC	CASSQVASGETQYF
once	-	TRBV4-3	TRBJ2-7	TGCGCCAGCAGCCTTGCACTCACTACAGGGAATACTAGCCACGAGCAGTACTTC	CASSLALTTGNTSHEQYF
-	TRBD1	TRBV24-1	TRBJ1-1	TGTGCCACCAGTGATAACGACAGGGGACGGGACACTGAAGCTTTCTTT	CATSDNDRGRDTEAFF
-	-	TRBV4-2	TRBJ1-5	TGTGCCAGCAGCCAAGAGGCCCTGGCTCATCAGCCCCAGCATTTT	CASSQEALAHQPQHF
-	-	TRBV4-1	TRBJ2-2	TGCGCCAGCAGCCAAAACACCGGGGAGCTGTTTTTT	CASSQNTGELFF
-	TRBD2	TRBV7-2	TRBJ2-7	TGTGCCAGCAGCTCCAACCCTAGCGGGAGCTACGAGCAGTACTTC	CASSSNPSGSYEQYF
-	-	TRBV19	TRBJ1-6	TGTGCCAGTAGTATCTCCATGCGGAGCTCCTATAATTCACCCCTCCACTTT	CASSISMRSSYNSPLHF
-	-	TRBV7-2	TRBJ2-7	TGTGCCAGCAGCTTTGGCTATGTGAACGAGCAGTACTTC	CASSFGYVNEQYF
-	-	TRBV4-1	TRBJ2-3	TGCGCCAGCAGCCAACCTAGGGGCGGGAGCACAGATACGCAGTATTTT	CASSQPRGGSTDTQYF
-	TRBD1	TRBV12-5	TRBJ2-7	TGTGCTAGTGGATCAAATATACAGGGGGAGGACGAGCAGTACTTC	CASGSNIQGEDEQYF
-	-	TRBV5-1	TRBJ1-1	TGCGCCAGCAGCCGGGACCTAATGAACACTGAAGCTTTCTTT	CASSRDLMNTEAFF
-	TRBD1	TRBV19	TRBJ2-3	TGTGCCAGTCATCAACAGGGGGTCAAAAAAAACACAGATACGCAGTATTTT	CASHQQGVKKNTDTQYF
-	TRBD1	TRBV6-2/TRBV6-3	TRBJ2-7	TGTGCCAGCAGCTTCGGACAGGCAAAGCCTACTGGGCAGTACTTC	CASSFGQAKPTGQYF
-	-	TRBV5-4	TRBJ2-7	TGTGCCAGCCGGGAAATCGGGCAATACGAGCAGTACTTC	CASREIGQYEQYF
-	-	TRBV7-8	TRBJ1-1	TGTGCCAGCAGCTTGCAGGGCCATGTTTTCAACACTGAAGCTTTCTTT	CASSLQGHVFNTEAFF
-	TRBD1	TRBV7-2	TRBJ1-5	TGTGCCAGCAGCCCGGACAGGGATCAGCCCCAGCATTTT	CASSPDRDQPQHF
-	TRBD1	TRBV19	TRBJ1-5	TGTGCCAGTAGTAGAAGACAGGGGATCAGCAATCAGCCCCAGCATTTT	CASSRRQGISNQPQHF
-	-	TRBV27	TRBJ1-6	TGTGCCTCTAAGGGGGGGTCCTATAATTCACCCCTCCACTTT	CASKGGSYNSPLHF
-	TRBD2	TRBV15	TRBJ2-7	TGTGCCACCAGCAGAGCCGGACTAGCGGGAACCTACGAGCAGTACTTC	CATSRAGLAGTYEQYF
-	TRBD1	TRBV6-2/TRBV6-3	TRBJ1-5	TGTGCCAGCAGTATTGACAGGGGTTTCATTCAGCCCCAGCATTTT	CASSIDRGFIQPQHF
few	-	TRBV6-4	TRBJ1-4	TGTGCCAGCAGTGAAGGGTCGGGGAACGAAAAACTGTTTTTT	CASSEGSGNEKLFF
-	-	TRBV7-2	TRBJ2-5	TGTGCCAGCAGCGTACAGGGAAGGGAGACCCAGTACTTC	CASSVQGRETQYF
once	-	TRBV28	TRBJ1-4	TGTGCCAGCAGTGAAACAGGGACGAATGAAAAACTGTTTTTT	CASSETGTNEKLFF
-	-	TRBV21-1	TRBJ2-3	TGTGCCAGCCGTCCTAGCGGGGGGTCGGACTGCACAGATACGCAGTATTTT	CASRPSGGSDCTDTQYF
-	TRBD2	TRBV7-9	TRBJ2-5	TGTGCCAGCAGCCCGGGACTAGCGGGTCCCCAAGAGACCCAGTACTTC	CASSPGLAGPQETQYF
few	-	TRBV18	TRBJ2-3	TGTGCCAGCTCCCCCGTTGTCCACAAAAACACAGATACGCAGTATTTT	CASSPVVHKNTDTQYF
-	-	TRBV7-9	TRBJ1-1	TGTGCCAGCAGGTCGACAGCTGAGGGCACTGAAGCTTTCTTT	CASRSTAEGTEAFF
-	TRBD2	TRBV6-4	TRBJ2-7	TGTGCCAGCAGTTCCGGGACTAGCGGGATTAAGTTTCATCACGAGCAGTACTTC	CASSSGTSGIKFHHEQYF
-	-	TRBV28	TRBJ2-3	TGTGCCAGCAGAACTTTCACTAGGAACACAGATACGCAGTATTTT	CASRTFTRNTDTQYF
-	-	TRBV28	TRBJ1-1	TGTGCCAGCAGTGCGGGCCATTTAGGGGTGAACACTGAAGCTTTCTTT	CASSAGHLGVNTEAFF
-	TRBD2	TRBV11-3	TRBJ2-5	TGTGCCAGCAGCTTAGGCACACTAGCGGGGGTGGAGACCCAGTACTTC	CASSLGTLAGVETQYF
-	TRBD2	TRBV3-1/TRBV3-2	TRBJ2-1	TGTGCCAGCAGCCAAGATCGAGGTAGCGGGGGACCCAGGGTCTTC	CASSQDRGSGGPRVF
-	-	TRBV6-5	TRBJ2-7	TGTGCCAGCAGTTACGGGCCTACCTACGAGCAGTACTTC	CASSYGPTYEQYF
-	-	TRBV5-1	TRBJ2-3	TGCGCCAGCAGCTTGCAGGGGACATCCACAGATACGCAGTATTTT	CASSLQGTSTDTQYF
-	-	TRBV2	TRBJ1-6	TGTGCCAGCAGTGTAGGGGTTGATTCACCCCTCCACTTT	CASSVGVDSPLHF
-	-	TRBV5-1	TRBJ2-1	TGCGCCAGCAGCTTGGACAGCGAAGGTGAGCAGTTCTTC	CASSLDSEGEQFF
once	-	TRBV2	TRBJ1-5	TGTGCCAGCAGTCTCGACTATCAGCCCCAGCATTTT	CASSLDYQPQHF
-	-	TRBV9	TRBJ2-1	TGTGCCAGCAGCCCCCACCTTGGGGCAGTTGAGCAGTTCTTC	CASSPHLGAVEQFF
-	TRBD2	TRBV9	TRBJ2-1	TGTGCCAGCAGCGCTGGCGGGGGGATCTCCTACAATGAGCAGTTCTTC	CASSAGGGISYNEQFF
-	-	TRBV7-9	TRBJ1-4	TGTGCCAGCAGCTTAGAGGCAGGTTTTAATGAAAAACTGTTTTTT	CASSLEAGFNEKLFF
-	TRBD2	TRBV6-5	TRBJ2-7	TGTGCCAGCAGTTCCACGACTAGCGGGAGGTCCTACGAGCAGTACTTC	CASSSTTSGRSYEQYF
-	-	TRBV2	TRBJ1-5	TGTGCCAGCAGTGAAGGGGAGAGGGGTTATAGCAATCAGCCCCAGCATTTT	CASSEGERGYSNQPQHF
-	-	TRBV5-5	TRBJ1-1	TGTGCCAGCCGGCGGTTGAACACTGAAGCTTTCTTT	CASRRLNTEAFF
-	-	TRBV14	TRBJ2-4	TGTGCCAGCAGCCGGGGGGCCAAAAACATTCAGTACTTC	CASSRGAKNIQYF
-	TRBD1	TRBV5-1	TRBJ2-3	TGCGCCAGCAGATACAGGGGGCGGACAGATACGCAGTATTTT	CASRYRGRTDTQYF
-	-	TRBV6-6	TRBJ2-5	TGTGCCAGCAGTTACTCTCGGGGCGAAGAGACCCAGTACTTC	CASSYSRGEETQYF
-	TRBD2	TRBV12-5	TRBJ2-5	TGTGCTAGTGGTCTGACTAGCGGGGGGTCCCAAGAGACCCAGTACTTC	CASGLTSGGSQETQYF
-	TRBD2	TRBV9	TRBJ2-5	TGTGCCAGCAGCGGGGGGCTAGCGGGAGCCTGGGAGACCCAGTACTTC	CASSGGLAGAWETQYF
-	-	TRBV6-5	TRBJ2-1	TGTGCCAGCAGAACAGGGAATGAGCAGTTCTTC	CASRTGNEQFF
-	-	TRBV4-2	TRBJ1-6	TGTGCCAGCAGCCCCAACCCCGGTAAGAATTCACCCCTCCACTTT	CASSPNPGKNSPLHF
-	-	TRBV30	TRBJ2-5	TGTGCCTGGAGTGTACGTGTTCGGGAGACCCAGTACTTC	CAWSVRVRETQYF
-	-	TRBV7-9	TRBJ2-3	TGTGCCAGCTCGTACTTGGTCACAGATACGCAGTATTTT	CASSYLVTDTQYF